This is a list of T cell receptor beta chains from one sample in a study of CD8 T cells in Susac syndrome. One entry per CDR3 protein results from TCRdb running MiXCR on the immunoSEQ multiplex PCR reads. Of a few hundred thousand distinct CDR3 sequences in the sample, 85% were seen once. Material for sequencing was CD8+ T cells from PBMCs. These receptors were obtained from a human donor with multiple sclerosis. The CDR3 runs from the conserved cysteine through the conserved F or W. A D gene is named only where the DNA matches it firmly. A clone size is listed for some rows: how often the clone was seen (once, few, many), or a class if it is expanded.

abundance: .
d_gene: .
v_gene: TRBV4-1
j_gene: TRBJ2-7
CDR3aa: CASSPEAGSSYEQYF
CDR3nt: TGCGCCAGCAGCCCGGAGGCAGGGAGCTCCTACGAGCAGTACTTC

abundance: once
d_gene: TRBD1
v_gene: TRBV30
j_gene: TRBJ2-7
CDR3aa: CAWSSGQGVNEQYF
CDR3nt: TGTGCCTGGAGTTCAGGACAGGGAGTAAACGAGCAGTACTTC

abundance: .
d_gene: TRBD2
v_gene: TRBV25-1
j_gene: TRBJ2-2
CDR3aa: CASSEYFPSGRAGELFF
CDR3nt: TGTGCCAGCAGTGAATATTTCCCTAGCGGGAGGGCCGGGGAGCTGTTTTTT

abundance: .
d_gene: TRBD1
v_gene: TRBV30
j_gene: TRBJ1-2
CDR3aa: CAWSGTGDGYTF
CDR3nt: TGTGCCTGGAGTGGGACAGGGGATGGCTACACCTTC

abundance: .
d_gene: .
v_gene: TRBV12-3/TRBV12-4
j_gene: TRBJ1-1
CDR3aa: CASSFFPAGEVGTEAFF
CDR3nt: TGTGCCAGCAGTTTCTTTCCGGCAGGGGAGGTGGGCACTGAAGCTTTCTTT

abundance: .
d_gene: .
v_gene: TRBV28
j_gene: TRBJ1-1
CDR3aa: CASSHGTGYTEAFF
CDR3nt: TGTGCCAGCAGCCATGGAACAGGGTACACTGAAGCTTTCTTT

abundance: .
d_gene: .
v_gene: TRBV5-1
j_gene: TRBJ1-5
CDR3aa: CASSLVPSNSNQPQHF
CDR3nt: TGCGCCAGCAGCTTGGTTCCTAGCAATAGCAATCAGCCCCAGCATTTT

abundance: .
d_gene: .
v_gene: TRBV12-3/TRBV12-4
j_gene: TRBJ2-1
CDR3aa: CASSFSTVPRNNEQFF
CDR3nt: TGTGCCAGCAGTTTCTCGACCGTCCCCCGTAACAATGAGCAGTTCTTC

abundance: few
d_gene: TRBD2
v_gene: TRBV7-2
j_gene: TRBJ2-7
CDR3aa: CASSFASGSYEQYF
CDR3nt: TGTGCCAGCAGCTTTGCTAGCGGGAGCTACGAGCAGTACTTC

abundance: .
d_gene: TRBD2
v_gene: TRBV24-1
j_gene: TRBJ2-2
CDR3aa: CATSDGGTSGTNTGELFF
CDR3nt: TGTGCCACCAGTGATGGCGGGACTAGCGGGACGAACACCGGGGAGCTGTTTTTT

abundance: .
d_gene: .
v_gene: TRBV6-5
j_gene: TRBJ2-2
CDR3aa: CASSYVGVNTGELFF
CDR3nt: TGTGCCAGCAGTTACGTTGGTGTTAACACCGGGGAGCTGTTTTTT

abundance: few
d_gene: TRBD2
v_gene: TRBV4-1
j_gene: TRBJ2-7
CDR3aa: CASSQDDSGTYEQYF
CDR3nt: TGCGCCAGCAGCCAAGATGATAGCGGGACCTACGAGCAGTACTTC

abundance: .
d_gene: .
v_gene: TRBV14
j_gene: TRBJ2-2
CDR3aa: CASSQGVLLFF
CDR3nt: TGTGCCAGCAGCCAAGGCGTTTTGCTGTTTTTT

abundance: .
d_gene: TRBD2
v_gene: TRBV28
j_gene: TRBJ2-1
CDR3aa: CASSSAGGNNEQFF
CDR3nt: TGTGCCAGCAGTTCGGCGGGAGGGAACAATGAGCAGTTCTTC

abundance: few
d_gene: .
v_gene: TRBV6-1
j_gene: TRBJ2-1
CDR3aa: CASLRGYEQFF
CDR3nt: TGTGCCAGCCTCCGGGGGTATGAGCAGTTCTTC

abundance: .
d_gene: .
v_gene: TRBV4-1
j_gene: TRBJ2-7
CDR3aa: CASSQENWGEQYF
CDR3nt: TGCGCCAGCAGCCAAGAAAACTGGGGCGAGCAGTACTTC

abundance: once
d_gene: .
v_gene: TRBV5-6
j_gene: TRBJ1-5
CDR3aa: CASSSVRDWNQPQHF
CDR3nt: TGTGCCAGCAGCTCCGTCCGGGACTGGAATCAGCCCCAGCATTTT

abundance: .
d_gene: .
v_gene: TRBV12-3/TRBV12-4
j_gene: TRBJ2-1
CDR3aa: CASRLTPSVNEQFF
CDR3nt: TGTGCCAGCAGGTTGACTCCCTCGGTGAATGAGCAGTTCTTC

abundance: .
d_gene: TRBD1
v_gene: TRBV6-5
j_gene: TRBJ2-7
CDR3aa: CASSYYTGGTYEQYF
CDR3nt: TGTGCCAGCAGTTACTACACAGGGGGGACCTACGAGCAGTACTTC

abundance: few
d_gene: .
v_gene: TRBV27
j_gene: TRBJ2-7
CDR3aa: CASSFGNEQYF
CDR3nt: TGTGCCAGCAGTTTTGGGAACGAGCAGTACTTC

abundance: .
d_gene: TRBD1
v_gene: TRBV5-6
j_gene: TRBJ1-5
CDR3aa: CASSLGQGDQPQHF
CDR3nt: TGTGCCAGCAGTTTAGGGCAGGGGGATCAGCCCCAGCATTTT

abundance: .
d_gene: TRBD1
v_gene: TRBV27
j_gene: TRBJ2-1
CDR3aa: CASSFGTERNEQFF
CDR3nt: TGTGCCAGCAGTTTCGGGACAGAAAGGAATGAGCAGTTCTTC

abundance: .
d_gene: TRBD2
v_gene: TRBV5-1
j_gene: TRBJ2-2
CDR3aa: CASRSGTSGSTGELFF
CDR3nt: TGCGCCAGCAGATCCGGGACTAGCGGGAGTACCGGGGAGCTGTTTTTT

abundance: .
d_gene: TRBD1
v_gene: TRBV9
j_gene: TRBJ1-4
CDR3aa: CASSVGPTGDEKLFF
CDR3nt: TGTGCCAGCAGCGTAGGGCCGACAGGGGATGAAAAACTGTTTTTT

abundance: .
d_gene: .
v_gene: TRBV4-1
j_gene: TRBJ1-5
CDR3aa: CASSQEPYYNQPQHF
CDR3nt: TGCGCCAGCAGCCAAGAGCCATATTACAATCAGCCCCAGCATTTT

abundance: .
d_gene: .
v_gene: TRBV6-1
j_gene: TRBJ2-7
CDR3aa: CASSEGGEAHEQYF
CDR3nt: TGTGCCAGCAGTGAAGGGGGGGAGGCCCACGAGCAGTACTTC

abundance: .
d_gene: .
v_gene: TRBV9
j_gene: TRBJ2-2
CDR3aa: CASSVAGPTGELFF
CDR3nt: TGTGCCAGCAGCGTAGCGGGGCCCACCGGGGAGCTGTTTTTT

abundance: .
d_gene: .
v_gene: TRBV27
j_gene: TRBJ1-2
CDR3aa: CASSSRWTATQTNYGYTF
CDR3nt: TGTGCCAGCAGCAGCCGGTGGACAGCGACCCAAACTAACTATGGCTACACCTTC

abundance: .
d_gene: TRBD1
v_gene: TRBV6-5
j_gene: TRBJ2-1
CDR3aa: CASSSSGGRGPYNEQFF
CDR3nt: TGTGCCAGCAGTTCCTCCGGGGGCAGGGGGCCATACAATGAGCAGTTCTTC

abundance: .
d_gene: TRBD1
v_gene: TRBV28
j_gene: TRBJ2-5
CDR3aa: CASSLHDRVGETQYF
CDR3nt: TGTGCCAGCAGTTTACATGACAGGGTGGGAGAGACCCAGTACTTC

abundance: .
d_gene: .
v_gene: TRBV7-9
j_gene: TRBJ2-2
CDR3aa: CASSISLGGDGELFF
CDR3nt: TGTGCCAGCAGCATCAGCTTGGGGGGAGACGGGGAGCTGTTTTTT

abundance: .
d_gene: TRBD1
v_gene: TRBV27
j_gene: TRBJ2-7
CDR3aa: CASSPTIPGTGDLYEQYF
CDR3nt: TGTGCCAGCAGTCCAACCATCCCCGGGACAGGGGACCTCTACGAGCAGTACTTC

abundance: .
d_gene: .
v_gene: TRBV4-1
j_gene: TRBJ2-7
CDR3aa: CASSQDISRDDEQYF
CDR3nt: TGCGCCAGCAGCCAAGATATCTCCCGCGACGACGAGCAGTACTTC

abundance: few
d_gene: TRBD2
v_gene: TRBV6-1
j_gene: TRBJ2-2
CDR3aa: CASYGGYANTGELFF
CDR3nt: TGTGCCAGCTACGGGGGGTACGCGAACACCGGGGAGCTGTTTTTT

abundance: few
d_gene: .
v_gene: TRBV9
j_gene: TRBJ2-7
CDR3aa: CASSPTGMWGYEQYF
CDR3nt: TGTGCCAGCAGCCCGACAGGTATGTGGGGCTACGAGCAGTACTTC

abundance: few
d_gene: .
v_gene: TRBV14
j_gene: TRBJ2-7
CDR3aa: CASSQNSYEQYF
CDR3nt: TGTGCCAGCAGCCAAAACAGCTACGAGCAGTACTTC

abundance: .
d_gene: .
v_gene: TRBV30
j_gene: TRBJ1-1
CDR3aa: CAWSVRPEAFF
CDR3nt: TGTGCCTGGAGTGTACGGCCTGAAGCTTTCTTT

abundance: .
d_gene: .
v_gene: TRBV20-1
j_gene: TRBJ2-3
CDR3aa: CSARDLRGDTQYF
CDR3nt: TGCAGTGCTAGAGATCTAAGGGGAGATACGCAGTATTTT

abundance: .
d_gene: .
v_gene: TRBV11-2
j_gene: TRBJ2-7
CDR3aa: CASSWGPGLIQSGTTYEQYF
CDR3nt: TGTGCCAGCAGCTGGGGACCGGGGCTGATACAATCAGGGACGACCTACGAGCAGTACTTC

abundance: .
d_gene: TRBD2
v_gene: TRBV19
j_gene: TRBJ2-7
CDR3aa: CASSIFGGIGYEQYF
CDR3nt: TGTGCCAGTAGTATATTCGGGGGGATTGGCTACGAGCAGTACTTC

abundance: .
d_gene: TRBD2
v_gene: TRBV11-2
j_gene: TRBJ2-2
CDR3aa: CASSKPSLGTSGGELFF
CDR3nt: TGTGCCAGCAGCAAGCCGTCGCTAGGGACTAGCGGCGGGGAGCTGTTTTTT

abundance: .
d_gene: TRBD1
v_gene: TRBV30
j_gene: TRBJ2-5
CDR3aa: CAWDLTGGGETQYF
CDR3nt: TGTGCCTGGGACCTCACAGGGGGCGGCGAGACCCAGTACTTC

abundance: .
d_gene: TRBD1
v_gene: TRBV28
j_gene: TRBJ1-5
CDR3aa: CASRSGTGLGNQPQHF
CDR3nt: TGTGCCAGCAGATCCGGGACAGGGTTGGGCAATCAGCCCCAGCATTTT

abundance: .
d_gene: TRBD2
v_gene: TRBV19
j_gene: TRBJ2-7
CDR3aa: CASSIQREGPHEQYF
CDR3nt: TGTGCCAGTAGTATACAGCGGGAGGGCCCACACGAGCAGTACTTC

abundance: .
d_gene: TRBD1
v_gene: TRBV28
j_gene: TRBJ2-2
CDR3aa: CASILTGEPNTGELFF
CDR3nt: TGTGCCAGCATCCTCACAGGGGAGCCGAACACCGGGGAGCTGTTTTTT

abundance: .
d_gene: .
v_gene: TRBV27
j_gene: TRBJ2-1
CDR3aa: CASSSRAGVGEQFF
CDR3nt: TGTGCCAGCAGTTCCCGGGCAGGGGTCGGGGAGCAGTTCTTC

abundance: .
d_gene: TRBD1
v_gene: TRBV7-9
j_gene: TRBJ2-1
CDR3aa: CASSPPAGQGRIF
CDR3nt: TGTGCCAGCAGCCCCCCCGCGGGACAGGGAAGAATCTTC

abundance: .
d_gene: .
v_gene: TRBV14
j_gene: TRBJ1-1
CDR3aa: CASSQETQWTEAFF
CDR3nt: TGTGCCAGCAGCCAAGAGACCCAGTGGACTGAAGCTTTCTTT

abundance: .
d_gene: .
v_gene: TRBV7-9
j_gene: TRBJ2-2
CDR3aa: CASSSKQGNTGELFF
CDR3nt: TGTGCCAGCAGCTCCAAACAGGGGAACACCGGGGAGCTGTTTTTT

abundance: .
d_gene: .
v_gene: TRBV7-8
j_gene: TRBJ2-3
CDR3aa: CASSLEATDTQYF
CDR3nt: TGTGCCAGCAGCTTAGAGGCAACAGATACGCAGTATTTT

abundance: .
d_gene: TRBD1
v_gene: TRBV19
j_gene: TRBJ1-5
CDR3aa: CASSMDRGGSNQPQHF
CDR3nt: TGTGCCAGTAGTATGGACAGGGGAGGAAGCAATCAGCCCCAGCATTTT

abundance: .
d_gene: .
v_gene: TRBV12-3/TRBV12-4
j_gene: TRBJ2-7
CDR3aa: CASSLNLSYEQYF
CDR3nt: TGTGCCAGCAGTTTAAACTTGTCCTACGAGCAGTACTTC

abundance: .
d_gene: TRBD2
v_gene: TRBV10-2
j_gene: TRBJ2-5
CDR3aa: CASSEDGRAQETQYF
CDR3nt: TGCGCCAGCAGTGAGGACGGGAGGGCCCAAGAGACCCAGTACTTC

abundance: .
d_gene: TRBD1
v_gene: TRBV30
j_gene: TRBJ1-2
CDR3aa: CAWSTGALGGYTF
CDR3nt: TGTGCCTGGAGTACAGGGGCGCTGGGTGGCTACACCTTC

abundance: .
d_gene: .
v_gene: TRBV29-1
j_gene: TRBJ2-1
CDR3aa: CSVDITYNEQFF
CDR3nt: TGCAGCGTTGATATCACCTACAATGAGCAGTTCTTC